This T cell receptor (beta chain) was sequenced in a study of T cell changes during pregnancy in multiple sclerosis. The CDR3 is 15 amino acids. Trimming cost V 1 base and J 3 bases, with 11 bases left between them. Germline V gives CDR1 LGHNA, CDR2 YSLEER. Using immunoSEQ multiplex PCR, the repertoire was profiled, and TCRdb retains in-frame clones only, with some absent. Of about 22,000 clones listed, 70% to 90% were seen once; the top ten hold roughly 1%. This receptor was obtained from a female donor in good health, enrolled as a control in a pregnancy study. This specimen was CD4+ T cells from peripheral blood mononuclear cells, taken in the second trimester of pregnancy. V and J are TRBV4-3 and TRBJ2-3; maybe TRBD2 (6 bases). Written as DNA, the CDR3 is TGCGCCAGCAGCCAAGGTTTCGGAGGGACAGATACGCAGTATTTT. Its translation is CASSQGFGGTDTQYF.